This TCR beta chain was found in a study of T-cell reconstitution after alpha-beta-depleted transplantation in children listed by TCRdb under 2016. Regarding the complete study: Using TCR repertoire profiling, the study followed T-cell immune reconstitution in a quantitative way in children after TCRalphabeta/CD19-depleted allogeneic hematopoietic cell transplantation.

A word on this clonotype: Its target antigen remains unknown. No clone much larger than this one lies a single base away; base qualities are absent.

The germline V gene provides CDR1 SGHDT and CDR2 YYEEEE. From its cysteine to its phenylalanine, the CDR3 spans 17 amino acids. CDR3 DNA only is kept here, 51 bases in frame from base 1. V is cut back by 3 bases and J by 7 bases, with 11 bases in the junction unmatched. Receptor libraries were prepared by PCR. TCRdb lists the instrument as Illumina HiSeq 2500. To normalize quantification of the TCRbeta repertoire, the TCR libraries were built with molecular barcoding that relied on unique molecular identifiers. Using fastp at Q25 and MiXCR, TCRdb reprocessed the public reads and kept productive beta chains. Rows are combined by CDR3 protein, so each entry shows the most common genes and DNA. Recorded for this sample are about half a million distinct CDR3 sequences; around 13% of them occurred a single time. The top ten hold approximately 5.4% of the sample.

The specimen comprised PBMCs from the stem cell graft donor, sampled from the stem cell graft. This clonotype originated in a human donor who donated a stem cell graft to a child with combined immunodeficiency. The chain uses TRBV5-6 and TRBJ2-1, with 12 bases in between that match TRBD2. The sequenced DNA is TGTGCCAGCAGCTATGAACGACTAGCGGGAGTATGGAATGAGCAGTTCTTC. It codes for CASSYERLAGVWNEQFF.